This TCR beta chain derives from a study of OX40 agonist ivuxolimab in advanced cancers. Notes on the study in general: Partial responders treated at 0.1-3.0 mg/kg exhibited clonal expansion among the lowest measured.

Using immunoSEQ multiplex PCR, the repertoire was profiled, and TCRdb retains in-frame clones only, with some absent. Counted here are tens of thousands of clones, approximately 90% occurring once; the ten biggest clones make up roughly 15%. Germline CDR1 GTSNPN, CDR2 SVGIG (reference sequence). V lost 3 bases and J lost 7, with 16 bases in between. CDR3 length equals 13 residues. About this clone itself: Its antigen is as yet unknown.

This sample comprised CD4+ or CD8+ T cells sorted from blood, obtained in a trial of the OX40 agonist ivuxolimab. J is TRBJ2-7 and V is TRBV30; tentatively, D is TRBD2 (5 bases). This sequence was found in an adult with an advanced solid tumor such as melanoma, head and neck, liver or kidney cancer. This chain's CDR3 is CAWRGRGKREQYF. CDR3 DNA sequence: TGTGCCTGGAGGGGGAGAGGGAAACGGGAGCAGTACTTC.